This T cell receptor (beta chain) stems from a study of T cell responses to AZD1222 COVID-19 vaccine. Between the trimmed V and J ends, which lost 2 bases and 6 bases, there was a span of 11 bases. Germline V gene sequence: CDR1 SGHDN, CDR2 FVKESK. The CDR3 length is 13 residues. Study results and caveats: Increased Spike-specific TCR breadth and depth were observed after two AZD1222 doses.

To note about this clone: What it binds is unknown.

Sequenced by immunoSEQ multiplex PCR; TCRdb stores in-frame clones only, minus some. The data show some 170,000 clones, with roughly nine tenths seen just once and roughly 4.5% held by the top ten. The TCR sequence derives from an adult in good health. Sample: peripheral blood, taken on day 0 of MenACWY control vaccination. The chain employs TRBV14 and TRBJ2-7; either TRBD1 or TRBD2 may fit D (5 bases each). The CDR3 loop reads CASSQWGRGEQYF. In nucleotides, the CDR3 is TGTGCCAGCAGCCAATGGGGACGGGGCGAGCAGTACTTC.